The present T cell receptor beta chain was sequenced within a study of control samples from healthy donors and cancer patients. Looked up from germline, CDR1 is LNHDA and CDR2 is SQIVND (reference sequence). V shed 4 bases, J shed 7 bases, and the junction held 10 bases outside the gene matches. There are 17 residues in the CDR3. TCRdb's table, derived via immunoSEQ multiplex PCR, lists solely in-frame clones and lacks some. Here the sample spans roughly 25,000 clones, just over 90% being singletons. Sample: PBMCs. V gene TRBV19 combines with J gene TRBJ2-1, with 13 bases fitting TRBD2. This receptor was identified in a middle-aged man with lung cancer. The CDR3 spells CASSTRTSGGSLNEQFF. The CDR3 DNA reads as TGTGCCAGTAGTACCAGGACTAGCGGGGGATCTTTAAATGAGCAGTTCTTC.